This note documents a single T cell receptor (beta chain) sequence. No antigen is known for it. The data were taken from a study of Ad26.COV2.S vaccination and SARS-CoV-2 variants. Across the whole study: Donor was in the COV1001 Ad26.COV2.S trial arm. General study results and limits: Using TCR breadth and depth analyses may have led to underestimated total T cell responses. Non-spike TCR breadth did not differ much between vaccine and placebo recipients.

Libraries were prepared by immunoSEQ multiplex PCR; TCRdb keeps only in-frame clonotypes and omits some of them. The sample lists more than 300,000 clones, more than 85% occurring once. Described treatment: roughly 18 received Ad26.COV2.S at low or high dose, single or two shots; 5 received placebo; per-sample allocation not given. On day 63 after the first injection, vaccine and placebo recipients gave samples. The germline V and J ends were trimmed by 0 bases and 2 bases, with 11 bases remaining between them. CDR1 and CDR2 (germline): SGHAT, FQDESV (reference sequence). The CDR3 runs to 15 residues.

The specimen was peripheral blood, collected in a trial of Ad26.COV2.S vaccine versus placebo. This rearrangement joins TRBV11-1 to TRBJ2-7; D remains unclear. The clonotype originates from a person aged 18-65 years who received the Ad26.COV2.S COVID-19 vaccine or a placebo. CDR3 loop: CASSLASFETYEQYF. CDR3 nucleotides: TGTGCCAGCAGCTTAGCGTCGTTTGAGACCTACGAGCAGTACTTC.